This T cell receptor (beta chain) was found in a study of T cell changes during pregnancy in multiple sclerosis. Per the germline V gene, CDR1 is LNHDA and CDR2 is SQIVND (reference sequence). The CDR3 is made up of 13 amino acids. V was clipped by 6 bases and J by 5 bases, with 11 bases between them. Data came from immunoSEQ multiplex PCR; TCRdb stores just in-frame clones and leaves some out. The top ten clones hold over 1.3% of a sample with 65,000 to 85,000 clones, just over 90% of them seen once. This chain connects TRBV19 to TRBJ1-5, with D unclear. Sequencing used peripheral blood, obtained in the second trimester of pregnancy. The clonotype originates from a female donor with multiple sclerosis, enrolled in a pregnancy study. The DNA of the CDR3 is TGTGCCAGTAGCTTTCTTGTCGATCAGCCCCAGCATTTT. Its translation: CASSFLVDQPQHF.